These 26 T cell receptor beta chains were all obtained from the same sample, sequenced in a study of CD8 T cells in ankylosing spondylitis. MiXCR was run by TCRdb on the 5' RACE reads, yielding one entry per CDR3 protein. Among some 250,000 distinct CDR3 sequences, 20% to 30% were seen once, and the ten largest hold roughly 0.67%. Specimen: blood, either unsorted or a sorted T cell fraction (not recorded which). The receptor set was obtained from a male donor with ankylosing spondylitis or in good health (not recorded which).

The chain recombines TRBV7-2 with TRBJ2-7; D call uncertain. The CDR3 contains 14 residues. Trimming stripped 1 base from V and 1 base from J, with 8 bases between. From germline, CDR1 is SGHTA and CDR2 FQGNSA. The DNA of the CDR3 is TGTGCCAGCAGCTTAGTTAGGAGTTCCTACGAGCAGTACTTC. Amino acids: CASSLVRSSYEQYF.

In this sample, this clonotype turned up many times. This chain joins TRBV10-3 and TRBJ2-1; 8 nucleotides agree with TRBD2. The CDR3 runs 15 residues. Trimming cost V 2 bases and J 5 bases; bases outside gene matches: 5. CDR1 and CDR2 from the germline V gene are ENHRY and SYGVKD. As DNA, the CDR3 is TGTGCCATCAGTGAGGGGATAGCGGGGAACAATGAGCAGTTCTTC. It is translated as CAISEGIAGNNEQFF.

This clonotype was detected many times. The V call is TRBV10-3, the J call TRBJ1-1, with 7 bases aligning to TRBD1. CDR1 and CDR2 (germline): ENHRY, SYGVKD. J was trimmed by 2 bases and V by 11 bases; bases with no gene match: 8. There are 13 residues in the CDR3. The CDR3 protein is CASSRTGNTEAFF. In nucleotides, the CDR3 is TGTGCCTCGTCGAGGACAGGCAACACTGAAGCTTTCTTT.

The chain couples TRBV7-2 to TRBJ2-7; the D gene is possibly TRBD2 (6 bases). Germline V CDR1 and CDR2: SGHTA, FQGNSA. V was clipped by 4 bases and J by 2 bases, with 15 bases between them. This CDR3 spans 15 amino acids. This CDR3 reads CASSYKASAAYEQYF. The CDR3 DNA reads as TGTGCCAGCAGCTATAAAGCTAGCGCAGCCTACGAGCAGTACTTC.

This clonotype came up a few times. The genes are TRBV20-1 and TRBJ2-7; D perhaps matches TRBD1 (5 bases). CDR1 and CDR2 from the germline V gene are DFQATT and SNEGSKA (reference sequence). This CDR3 comprises 16 residues. V dropped 6 bases and J dropped 2 bases, with 23 bases sitting between them. The CDR3 region has the DNA TGCAGTGCCGTTACCCCAAAGGGGAAAAAACCCTACGAGCAGTACTTC. This codes for CSAVTPKGKKPYEQYF.

This clonotype appeared a few times. J is TRBJ2-7 and V is TRBV9; D uncertain. Germline lookup yields CDR1 SGDLS and CDR2 YYNGEE. Trimming left V 3 bases short and J 2 bases short, with 9 bases between. The CDR3 length is 13 residues. The CDR3 spells CASSASPAYEQYF. In nucleotides, the CDR3 is TGTGCCAGCAGCGCCAGCCCCGCCTACGAGCAGTACTTC.

This clonotype was seen many times. This rearrangement joins TRBV18 to TRBJ1-2, with D maybe TRBD1 (6 bases). CDR3 length equals 12 residues. Trimming removed 4 bases at V and 6 bases at J, with 9 bases between. Per the germline V gene, CDR1 is KGHSH and CDR2 is LQKENI. Here the CDR3 DNA reads TGTGCCAGCTCACAGAGACAGGATGGCTACACCTTC. Translation: CASSQRQDGYTF.

This chain uses TRBV6-5 with TRBJ2-3; D is undetermined. V gave up 4 bases and J gave up 7 bases, with 6 bases separating them. CDR1 is MNHEY and CDR2 is SVGAGI in the germline V gene. The CDR3 has 11 amino acids. The CDR3 bases are TGTGCCAGCAGTTCCGGTAATACGCAGTATTTT. As protein: CASSSGNTQYF.

The V call is TRBV29-1, the J call TRBJ2-2, with 9 bases that match TRBD1. The CDR3 has 17 amino acids. V lost 3 bases to trimming and J lost 0 bases; unmatched junction nucleotides: 8. Germline V lookup: CDR1 SQVTM, CDR2 ANQGSEA. CDR3 protein: CSVDLTGGASNTGELFF. CDR3 DNA sequence: TGCAGCGTTGACCTAACAGGGGGCGCGTCGAACACCGGGGAGCTGTTTTTT.

This clonotype was seen many times. The genes are TRBV20-1 and TRBJ2-7, with D unresolved. CDR1 and CDR2 from the germline V gene are DFQATT and SNEGSKA (reference sequence). The CDR3 totals 11 residues. Deletions cut 4 bases from V and 0 bases from J, with 4 bases between. This CDR3 is CSATGSYEQYF. CDR3 nucleotide sequence: TGCAGTGCTACAGGCTCCTACGAGCAGTACTTC.

This clonotype has only a few counts. This chain connects TRBV12-3 or TRBV12-4 to TRBJ2-3; D gene unclear. The CDR3 consists of 14 residues. V was trimmed by 2 bases and J by 0 bases, leaving 6 bases between them. CDR3 sequence: CASSLTMSTDTQYF. CDR3 DNA: TGTGCCAGCAGTTTAACTATGAGCACAGATACGCAGTATTTT.

This clonotype has at least ten counts. V and J are TRBV29-1 and TRBJ2-7; a possible D gene is TRBD1 (6 bases). CDR1 is SQVTM, CDR2 ANQGSEA, per germline. Trimming took 6 bases from V and 0 from J, leaving 12 bases between them. CDR3 length: 13 residues. The DNA for the CDR3 is TGCAGCGTAGCCACAGGGCGCTCCTACGAGCAGTACTTC. Encoded protein: CSVATGRSYEQYF.

The chain recombines TRBV6-1 with TRBJ2-7; 8 bases match TRBD1. The CDR3 is 13 residues long. The J segment lost 7 bases and the V segment lost 6 bases, leaving 8 bases of the junction unmatched. The V gene's germline CDR1 is MNHNS and CDR2 SASEGT. The chain's CDR3 is CASRESRDREQYF. As DNA, the CDR3 is TGTGCCAGCAGGGAGTCCCGGGACAGGGAGCAGTACTTC.

The V call is TRBV5-1, the J call TRBJ2-1; D may be TRBD1 (6 bases). The ends were cut back, 5 bases at V and 1 base at J, with 16 bases in the middle. This CDR3 spans 16 amino acids. Germline V CDR1 and CDR2: SGHRS, YFSETQ. This CDR3 reads CASSHPRGGSYNEQFF. The CDR3 DNA is TGCGCCAGCAGTCACCCCAGGGGTGGATCCTACAATGAGCAGTTCTTC. Supplemented by reference TRBV5-1 and TRBJ2-1, the full variable domain reads KAGVTQTPRYLIKTRGQQVTLSCSPISGHRSVSWYQQTPGQGLQFLFEYFSETQRNKGNFPGRFSGRQFSNSRSEMNVSTLELGDSALYLCASSHPRGGSYNEQFFGPGTRLTVL.

There are many counts of this clonotype. This chain uses TRBV5-1 with TRBJ2-5, with D perhaps matching TRBD1 or TRBD2 (5 bases each). V shed 4 bases and J shed 1 base, with 14 bases lying between them. The length of the CDR3 is 15 residues. Looked up from germline, CDR1 is SGHRS and CDR2 is YFSETQ. The CDR3 loop reads CASSPGDPSQETQYF. The CDR3 DNA follows: TGCGCCAGCAGCCCCGGGGACCCGAGCCAAGAGACCCAGTACTTC.

The chain uses TRBV12-3 or TRBV12-4 and TRBJ2-3, with 11 bases fitting TRBD2. V was pared by 0 bases and J by 9 bases, with 2 bases of the junction left unmatched. There are 14 residues in the CDR3. CDR3: CASSLATSGGTQYF. The CDR3 DNA reads TGTGCCAGCAGTTTAGCTACTAGCGGGGGAACGCAGTATTTT.

The chain carries TRBV12-3 or TRBV12-4 and TRBJ2-1; weak D call: TRBD2 (5 bases). Between the trimmed V and J ends, which lost 11 bases and 6 bases, there was a span of 17 bases. The CDR3 runs to 13 residues. CDR3 DNA: TGTGCCGGCCGGGGTCCCTTCTCCAATGAGCAGTTCTTC. Translated, it gives CAGRGPFSNEQFF.

The chain employs TRBV6-1 and TRBJ2-5; TRBD1 agrees at 10 bases. Germline V lookup: CDR1 MNHNS, CDR2 SASEGT. V lost 5 bases to trimming and J lost 2 bases; unmatched junction nucleotides: 8. The CDR3 loop spans 16 amino acids. The CDR3 reads CASSLRTGGRQETQYF. The CDR3 coding sequence is TGTGCCAGCAGTCTCCGGACAGGGGGTCGGCAAGAGACCCAGTACTTC.

This clonotype was seen ten or more times. The rearrangement joins TRBV5-1 to TRBJ1-5, with a weak D call TRBD1 (6 bases). CDR3 size: 13 residues. Germline V gene sequence: CDR1 SGHRS, CDR2 YFSETQ. The V gene lost 2 bases and the J gene lost 5 bases, with 8 bases spanning the gap. CDR3 DNA sequence: TGCGCCAGCAGCTTAGGGGGGGATCAGCCCCAGCATTTT. It codes for CASSLGGDQPQHF. Variable domain in full (rest from reference TRBV5-1 and TRBJ1-5): KAGVTQTPRYLIKTRGQQVTLSCSPISGHRSVSWYQQTPGQGLQFLFEYFSETQRNKGNFPGRFSGRQFSNSRSEMNVSTLELGDSALYLCASSLGGDQPQHFGDGTRLSIL.

This chain connects TRBV20-1 to TRBJ1-2; D is perhaps TRBD1 (6 bases). The V end lost 0 bases, the J end lost 4 bases, and 15 bases lay between the germline ends. The CDR3 is 15 residues long. The germline CDR1 and CDR2 sequences are DFQATT and SNEGSKA (reference sequence). CDR3 sequence reads: CSARDLQGSFYGYTF. CDR3 nucleotides: TGCAGTGCTAGAGATTTACAGGGCTCCTTCTATGGCTACACCTTC.

This clonotype was observed a handful of times. V and J are TRBV10-3 and TRBJ2-7; D may be TRBD1 (6 bases). Trimming removed 0 bases at V and 0 bases at J, with 12 bases between. Germline V gene lookup returns CDR1 ENHRY and CDR2 SYGVKD. The CDR3 sequence is 16 residues long. The DNA of the CDR3 is TGTGCCATCAGTGAGTCTTTAAGGACAGCCTCCTACGAGCAGTACTTC. Translation gives CAISESLRTASYEQYF.

The V and J genes are TRBV5-5 and TRBJ2-1; a weak D match, TRBD2 (5 bases). Trimming removed 7 bases at V and 3 bases at J, with 11 bases between. There are 13 residues in the CDR3. Looked up from germline, CDR1 is SGHKS and CDR2 is YYEKEE (reference sequence). DNA of the CDR3: TGTGCCAGCGCTTGGGAGATCTACAATGAGCAGTTCTTC. Protein: CASAWEIYNEQFF.

This clonotype turned up a few times. This rearrangement joins TRBV20-1 to TRBJ2-7, with TRBD2 as a possible D gene (5 bases). The CDR3 extends over 14 amino acids. The V end was cut by 4 bases, the J end by 7 bases, with 20 bases between. CDR1 DFQATT and CDR2 SNEGSKA come from the germline V gene (reference sequence). CDR3: CSATHGERPGEQYF. The CDR3 bases are TGCAGTGCTACTCATGGAGAACGGCCGGGGGAGCAGTACTTC.

The gene calls are TRBV29-1 and TRBJ1-4; 8 bases are shared with TRBD1. Germline V gives CDR1 SQVTM, CDR2 ANQGSEA. Trimming cost V 7 bases and J 4 bases; bases outside gene matches: 5. CDR3 length equals 13 residues. CDR3 amino acids: CSARTGGNEKLFF. CDR3 bases: TGCAGCGCCAGAACAGGGGGTAATGAAAAACTGTTTTTT.

This clonotype was seen many times. CDR3 nucleotide sequence: TGTGCCAGCAGCCACCTAACTAGCCTTGAGCAGTTCTTC. Protein: CASSHLTSLEQFF. V usage is TRBV4-2 and J usage is TRBJ2-1; possibly TRBD2 for D (6 bases). The V end lost 3 bases, the J end lost 9 bases, and 12 bases lay between the germline ends. This CDR3 spans 13 amino acids. Germline CDR1 LGHNA, CDR2 YNFKEQ.

This chain connects TRBV20-1 to TRBJ2-1; D might be TRBD1 or TRBD2, each matching 5 bases. Germline CDR1 is DFQATT and CDR2 is SNEGSKA (reference sequence). Deletions cut 0 bases from V and 4 bases from J, with 16 bases between. CDR3 length equals 16 residues. CDR3 residues: CSAREAGTPVYNEQFF. In DNA form, the CDR3 reads TGCAGTGCTAGAGAGGCCGGGACCCCGGTATACAATGAGCAGTTCTTC.